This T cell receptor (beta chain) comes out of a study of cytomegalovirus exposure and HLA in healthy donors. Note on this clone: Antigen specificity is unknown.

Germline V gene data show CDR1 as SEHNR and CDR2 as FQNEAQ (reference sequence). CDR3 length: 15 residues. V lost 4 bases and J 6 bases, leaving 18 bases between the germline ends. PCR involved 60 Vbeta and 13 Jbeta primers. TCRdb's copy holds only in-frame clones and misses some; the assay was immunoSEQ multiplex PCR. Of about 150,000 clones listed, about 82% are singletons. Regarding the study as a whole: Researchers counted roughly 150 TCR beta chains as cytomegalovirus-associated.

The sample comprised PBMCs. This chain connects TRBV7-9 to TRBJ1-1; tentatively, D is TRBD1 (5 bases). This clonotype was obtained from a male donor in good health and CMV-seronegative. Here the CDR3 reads CASSSALQGNPEAFF. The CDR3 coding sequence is TGTGCCAGCAGCTCCGCGCTTCAGGGTAACCCTGAAGCTTTCTTT. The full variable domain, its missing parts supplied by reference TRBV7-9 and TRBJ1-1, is DTGVSQNPRHKITKRGQNVTFRCDPISEHNRLYWYRQTLGQGPEFLTYFQNEAQLEKSRLLSDRFSAERPKGSFSTLEIQRTEQGDSAMYLCASSSALQGNPEAFFGQGTRLTVV.